The present T cell receptor (beta chain) was sequenced within a study of T cell repertoires in cytomegalovirus infection. For the study at large: Indications of both CMV infection and matching HLA type were provided by public TCR beta signatures. Study results and limitations: Identification of carriers of CMV plus the relevant HLA was performed using cumulative public TCR beta family frequency. HLA-C-restricted, CMV-specific TCR beta clonotypes were dominant ex vivo.

A few counts support this clonotype. What it recognizes is unknown. Per the germline V gene, CDR1 is SGHKS and CDR2 is YYEKEE (reference sequence). This CDR3 spans 14 amino acids. V was pared by 4 bases and J by 0 bases, with 8 bases between. TCRdb re-called the reads through MiXCR, storing one row per CDR3 protein. This sample carries approximately 500,000 distinct CDR3 sequences, about 15% of them seen once, and the ten largest clones take 20% to 30%. This sequence originates from a human donor in good health (CMV status not recorded). Some clones in this sample may be carry-over from other donors' samples. The sequencing sample was made of CD8+ T cells from PBMCs. The chain combines TRBV5-5 with TRBJ1-3; no definite D call. CDR3 residues: CASSKIDSGNTIYF. The CDR3 DNA reads TGTGCCAGCAGCAAGATAGACTCTGGAAACACCATATATTTT.